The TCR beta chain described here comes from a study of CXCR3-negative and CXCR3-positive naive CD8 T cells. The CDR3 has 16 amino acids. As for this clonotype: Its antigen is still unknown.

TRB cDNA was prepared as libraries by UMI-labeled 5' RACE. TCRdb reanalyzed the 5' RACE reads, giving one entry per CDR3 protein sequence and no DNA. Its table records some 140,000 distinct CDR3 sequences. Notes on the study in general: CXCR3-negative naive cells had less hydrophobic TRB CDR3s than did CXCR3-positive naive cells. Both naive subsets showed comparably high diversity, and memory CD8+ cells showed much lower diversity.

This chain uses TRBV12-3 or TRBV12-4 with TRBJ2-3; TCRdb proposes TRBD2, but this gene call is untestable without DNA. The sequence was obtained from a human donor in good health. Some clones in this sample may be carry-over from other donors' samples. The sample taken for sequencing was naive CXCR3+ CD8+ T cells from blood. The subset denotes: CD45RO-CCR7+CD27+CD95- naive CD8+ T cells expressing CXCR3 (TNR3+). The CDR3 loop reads CASSLTGTSWADTQYF.